This paragraph reports one T cell receptor (beta chain). The sample is drawn from a study of control samples from healthy donors and cancer patients. J lost 7 bases, V lost 0 bases, and 6 bases had no gene match. Germline CDR1 is WNHNN and CDR2 is SYGVQD (reference sequence). The CDR3 is 14 residues long. Produced via immunoSEQ multiplex PCR; TCRdb's table is partial and in-frame only. The sample holds over 30,000 clones, 86% seen once. The chain links TRBV10-1 to TRBJ2-7; 7 bases align to TRBD1. The sequenced material came from PBMCs. The origin of this receptor is a woman aged 40 to 50 with lung cancer. This CDR3 is CASSESRQGREQYF. The CDR3, as DNA: TGCGCCAGCAGTGAGTCTCGACAGGGCCGGGAGCAGTACTTC.